One TCR beta chain is described in this entry. This sample stems from a study of cytomegalovirus exposure and HLA in healthy donors. Primers: 60 Vbeta forward and 13 Jbeta reverse. Clones were read by immunoSEQ multiplex PCR, and TCRdb kept only the in-frame ones, dropping some. The table lists 150,000 to 160,000 clones, 80% of them singletons. The CDR3 is 17 residues long. Trimming at V came to 2 bases and at J to 2 bases, leaving 11 bases not matched to a gene. Germline V gives CDR1 MDHEN, CDR2 SYDVKM. The chain recombines TRBV28 with TRBJ2-5; the match to TRBD1 covers 7 bases. Specimen: PBMCs. The receptor was derived from a man aged 30 to 45 in good health and CMV-seropositive. In nucleotides, the CDR3 is TGTGCCAGCAGTTTAGACAGGGCCCCAATCCAACAAGAGACCCAGTACTTC. Protein sequence: CASSLDRAPIQQETQYF.